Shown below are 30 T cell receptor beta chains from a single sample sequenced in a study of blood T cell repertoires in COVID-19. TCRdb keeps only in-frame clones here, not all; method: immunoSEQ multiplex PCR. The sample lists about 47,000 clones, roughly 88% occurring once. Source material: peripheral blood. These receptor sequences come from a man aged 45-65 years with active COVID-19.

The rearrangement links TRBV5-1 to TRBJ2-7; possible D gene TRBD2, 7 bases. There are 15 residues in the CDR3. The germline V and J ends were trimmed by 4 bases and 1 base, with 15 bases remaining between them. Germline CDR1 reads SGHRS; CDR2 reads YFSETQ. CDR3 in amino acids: CASSDLRGPSYEQYF. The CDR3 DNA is TGCGCCAGCAGCGACTTGCGGGGGCCATCCTACGAGCAGTACTTC.

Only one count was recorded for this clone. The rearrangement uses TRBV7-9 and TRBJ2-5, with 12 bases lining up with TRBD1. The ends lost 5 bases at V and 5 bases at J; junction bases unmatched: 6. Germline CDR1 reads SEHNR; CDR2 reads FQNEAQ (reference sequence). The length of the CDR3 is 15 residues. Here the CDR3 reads CASSRRDRGHETQYF. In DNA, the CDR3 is TGTGCCAGCAGCCGCCGGGACAGGGGGCACGAGACCCAGTACTTC.

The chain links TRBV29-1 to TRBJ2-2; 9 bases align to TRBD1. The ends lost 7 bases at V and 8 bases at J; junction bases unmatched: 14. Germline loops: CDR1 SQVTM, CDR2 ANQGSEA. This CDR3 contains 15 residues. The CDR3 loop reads CSANRLQGASGELFF. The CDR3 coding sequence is TGCAGCGCAAATCGGCTACAGGGGGCGTCAGGGGAGCTGTTTTTT.

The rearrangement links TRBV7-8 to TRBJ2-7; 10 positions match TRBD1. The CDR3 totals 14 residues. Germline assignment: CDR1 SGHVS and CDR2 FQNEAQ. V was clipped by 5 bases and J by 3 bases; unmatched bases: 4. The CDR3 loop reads CASSRGDRGYEQYF. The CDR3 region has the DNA TGTGCCAGCAGCCGAGGGGACAGGGGCTACGAGCAGTACTTC.

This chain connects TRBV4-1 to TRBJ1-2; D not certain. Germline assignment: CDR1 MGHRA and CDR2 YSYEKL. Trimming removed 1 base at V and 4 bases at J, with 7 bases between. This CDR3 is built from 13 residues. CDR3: CASSQVNSYGYTF. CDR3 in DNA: TGCGCCAGCAGCCAAGTCAACAGCTATGGCTACACCTTC.

In DNA, the CDR3 is TGTGCCAGCGGGGACCTGCTGCGGGGGGCCTACGAGCAGTACTTC. Residues: CASGDLLRGAYEQYF. The gene calls are TRBV7-8 and TRBJ2-7; 8 bases are shared with TRBD2. Germline values: CDR1 SGHVS, CDR2 FQNEAQ. The CDR3 totals 15 residues. V dropped 8 bases and J dropped 2; count of bases not matched to a gene: 11.

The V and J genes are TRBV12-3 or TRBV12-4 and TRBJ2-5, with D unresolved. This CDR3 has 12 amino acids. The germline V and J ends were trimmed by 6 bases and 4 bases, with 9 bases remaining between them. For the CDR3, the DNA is TGTGCCAGCAGACGCGCCGGAGAGACCCAGTACTTC. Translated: CASRRAGETQYF.

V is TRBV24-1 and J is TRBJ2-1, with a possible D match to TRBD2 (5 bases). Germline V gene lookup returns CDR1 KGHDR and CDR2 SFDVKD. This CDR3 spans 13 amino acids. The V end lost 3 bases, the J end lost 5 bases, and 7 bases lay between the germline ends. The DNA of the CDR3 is TGTGCCACCAGTGATAAGAGGGACAATGAGCAGTTCTTC. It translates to CATSDKRDNEQFF.

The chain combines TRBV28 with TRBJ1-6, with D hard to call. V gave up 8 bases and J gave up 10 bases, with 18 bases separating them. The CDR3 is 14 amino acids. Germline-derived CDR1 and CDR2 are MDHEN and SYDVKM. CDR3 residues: CASLGGGMGSPLHF. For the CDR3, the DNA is TGTGCCAGCCTCGGAGGAGGGATGGGATCACCCCTCCACTTT.

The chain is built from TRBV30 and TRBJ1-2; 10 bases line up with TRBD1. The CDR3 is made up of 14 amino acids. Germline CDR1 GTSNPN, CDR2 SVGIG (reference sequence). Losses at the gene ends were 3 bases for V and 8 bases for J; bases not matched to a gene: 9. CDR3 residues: CAWRQTGGPRGYTF. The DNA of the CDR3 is TGTGCCTGGAGGCAGACAGGGGGCCCGAGGGGCTACACCTTC.

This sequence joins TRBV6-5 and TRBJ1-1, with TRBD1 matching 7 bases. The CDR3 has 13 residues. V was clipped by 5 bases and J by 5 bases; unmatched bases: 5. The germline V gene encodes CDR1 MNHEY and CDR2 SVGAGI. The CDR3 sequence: CASSQDRRTEAFF. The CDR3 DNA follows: TGTGCCAGCAGTCAGGACAGGCGGACTGAAGCTTTCTTT.

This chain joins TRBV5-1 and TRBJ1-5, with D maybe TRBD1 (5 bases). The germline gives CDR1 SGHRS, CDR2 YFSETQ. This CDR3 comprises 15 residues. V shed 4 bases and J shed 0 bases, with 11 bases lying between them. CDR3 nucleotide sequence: TGCGCCAGCAGCCCTACCGGGGGTAGCAATCAGCCCCAGCATTTT. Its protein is CASSPTGGSNQPQHF.

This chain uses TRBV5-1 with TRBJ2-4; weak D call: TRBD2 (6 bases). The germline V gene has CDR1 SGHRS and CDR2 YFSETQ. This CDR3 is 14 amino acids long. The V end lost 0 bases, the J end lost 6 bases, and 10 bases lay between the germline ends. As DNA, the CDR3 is TGCGCCAGCAGCTTGGCCGGGGGTGCAAACATTCAGTACTTC. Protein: CASSLAGGANIQYF.

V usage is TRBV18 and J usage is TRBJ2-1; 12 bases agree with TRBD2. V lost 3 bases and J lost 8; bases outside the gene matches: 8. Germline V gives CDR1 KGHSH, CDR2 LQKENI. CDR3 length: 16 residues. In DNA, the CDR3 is TGTGCCAGCTCACCCTCGAGGCTAGCGGGGGGGCATGAGCAGTTCTTC. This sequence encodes CASSPSRLAGGHEQFF.

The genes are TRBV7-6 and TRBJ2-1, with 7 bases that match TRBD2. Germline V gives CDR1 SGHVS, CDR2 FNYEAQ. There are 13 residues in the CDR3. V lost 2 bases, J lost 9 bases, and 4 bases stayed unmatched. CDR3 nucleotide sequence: TGTGCCAGCAGCTTATACCGGGGGGTTGAGCAGTTCTTC. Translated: CASSLYRGVEQFF.

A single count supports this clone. This CDR3 is CASSSRQGMRAKNIQYF. In nucleotides, the CDR3 is TGTGCCAGCAGCTCGCGACAGGGGATGAGAGCCAAAAACATTCAGTACTTC. V is TRBV21-1 and J is TRBJ2-4; TRBD1 is taken as the D call from the table, unchecked against the DNA. TRBV21-1 is a recognized pseudogene. The CDR3 sequence is 17 residues long.

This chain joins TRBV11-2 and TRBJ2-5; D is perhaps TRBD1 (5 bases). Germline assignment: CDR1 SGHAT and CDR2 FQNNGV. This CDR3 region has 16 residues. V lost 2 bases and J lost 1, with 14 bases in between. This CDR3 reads CASSLIELGPQETQYF. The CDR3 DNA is TGTGCCAGCAGCTTAATCGAACTGGGGCCCCAAGAGACCCAGTACTTC.

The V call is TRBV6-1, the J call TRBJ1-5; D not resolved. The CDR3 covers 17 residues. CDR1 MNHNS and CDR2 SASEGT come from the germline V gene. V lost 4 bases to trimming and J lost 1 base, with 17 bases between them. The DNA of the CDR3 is TGTGCCAGCAGTGCGGCGGGGATTAGCGCCAGCAATCAGCCCCAGCATTTT. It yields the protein CASSAAGISASNQPQHF.

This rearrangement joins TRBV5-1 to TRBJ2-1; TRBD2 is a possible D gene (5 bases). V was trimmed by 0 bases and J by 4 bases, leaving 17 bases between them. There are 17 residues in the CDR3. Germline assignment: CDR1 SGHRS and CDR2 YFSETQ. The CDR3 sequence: CASSLVMRLLAYNEQFF. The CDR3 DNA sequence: TGCGCCAGCAGCTTGGTTATGAGACTACTCGCGTACAATGAGCAGTTCTTC.

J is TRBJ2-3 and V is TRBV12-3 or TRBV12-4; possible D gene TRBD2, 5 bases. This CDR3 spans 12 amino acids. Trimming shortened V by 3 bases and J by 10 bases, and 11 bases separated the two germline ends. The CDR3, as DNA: TGTGCCAGCAGTTTTGAGGGCAGTCCGCAGTATTTT. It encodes CASSFEGSPQYF.

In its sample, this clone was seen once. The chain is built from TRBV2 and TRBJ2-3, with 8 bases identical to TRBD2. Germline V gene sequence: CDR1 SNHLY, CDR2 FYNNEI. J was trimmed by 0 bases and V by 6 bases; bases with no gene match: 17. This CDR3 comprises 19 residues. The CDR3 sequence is CASSALVAGGRGSTDTQYF. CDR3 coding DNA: TGTGCCAGCAGCGCTTTGGTGGCGGGAGGCCGGGGTAGCACAGATACGCAGTATTTT.

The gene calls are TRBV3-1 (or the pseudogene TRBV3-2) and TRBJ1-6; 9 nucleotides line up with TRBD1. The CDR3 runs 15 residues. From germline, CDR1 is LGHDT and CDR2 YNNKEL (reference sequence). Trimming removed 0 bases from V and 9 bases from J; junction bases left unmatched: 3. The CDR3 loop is CASSQEGTGRSPLHF. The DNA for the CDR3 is TGTGCCAGCAGCCAAGAGGGGACAGGGCGTTCACCCCTCCACTTT.

CDR3 loop: CASSLPPSYEQYF. The CDR3 DNA is TGTGCCAGCAGCCTACCGCCATCCTACGAGCAGTACTTC. The V gene is TRBV5-4, the J gene TRBJ2-7; D unresolved. The V gene's germline CDR1 is SGHNT and CDR2 YYREEE (reference sequence). Trimming pared 4 bases from V and 1 base from J, leaving 9 bases between. This CDR3 region has 13 residues.

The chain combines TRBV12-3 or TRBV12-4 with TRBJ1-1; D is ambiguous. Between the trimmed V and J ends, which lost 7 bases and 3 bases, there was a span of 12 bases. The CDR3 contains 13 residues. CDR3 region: CASKQDTYTEAFF. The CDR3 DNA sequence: TGTGCCAGCAAACAAGACACTTACACTGAAGCTTTCTTT.

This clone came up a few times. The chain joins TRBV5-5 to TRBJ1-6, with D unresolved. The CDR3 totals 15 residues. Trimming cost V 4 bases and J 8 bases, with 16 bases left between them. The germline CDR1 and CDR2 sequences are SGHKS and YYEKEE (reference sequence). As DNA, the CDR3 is TGTGCCAGCAGCGCCAGAATTCGAGGAGATTCACCCCTCCACTTT. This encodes CASSARIRGDSPLHF.

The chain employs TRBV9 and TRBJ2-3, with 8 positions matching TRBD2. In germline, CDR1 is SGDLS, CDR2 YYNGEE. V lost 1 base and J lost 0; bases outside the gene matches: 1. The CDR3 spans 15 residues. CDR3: CASSVPSGSTDTQYF. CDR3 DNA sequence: TGTGCCAGCAGCGTACCTAGCGGGAGCACAGATACGCAGTATTTT.

The CDR3 spells CASSYSAHSGANVLTF. In DNA form, the CDR3 reads TGTGCCAGCAGTTACTCGGCCCACTCTGGGGCCAACGTCCTGACTTTC. V usage is TRBV6-5 and J usage is TRBJ2-6; no firm D call. The length of the CDR3 is 16 residues. CDR1 is MNHEY, CDR2 SVGAGI, per germline. The V end lost 0 bases, the J end lost 0 bases, and 6 bases lay between the germline ends.

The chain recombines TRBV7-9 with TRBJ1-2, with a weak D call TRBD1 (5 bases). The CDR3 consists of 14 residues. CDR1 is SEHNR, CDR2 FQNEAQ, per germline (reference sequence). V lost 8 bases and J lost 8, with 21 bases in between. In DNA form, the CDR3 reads TGTGCCAGCGATTCCCTTCCGTCGGGGGGGGGCTACACCTTC. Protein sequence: CASDSLPSGGGYTF.

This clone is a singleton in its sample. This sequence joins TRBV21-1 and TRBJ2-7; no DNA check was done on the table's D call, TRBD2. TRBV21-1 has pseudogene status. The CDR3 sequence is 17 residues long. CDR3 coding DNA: TGTGCCAGCAGCAAAGGACCCGGGACTAGCGGGAGAGAAGAGCAGTACGTC. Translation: CASSKGPGTSGREEQYV.

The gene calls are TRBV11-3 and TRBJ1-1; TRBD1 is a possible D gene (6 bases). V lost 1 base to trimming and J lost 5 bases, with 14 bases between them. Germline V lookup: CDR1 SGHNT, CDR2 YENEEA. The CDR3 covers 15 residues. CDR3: CASSLGEGGETEAFF. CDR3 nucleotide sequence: TGTGCCAGCAGCTTAGGGGAGGGGGGCGAAACTGAAGCTTTCTTT.